A single sample is the source of the 9 T cell receptor beta chains below, sequenced in a study of blood T cell repertoires in COVID-19. Profiling relied on immunoSEQ multiplex PCR, and the TCRdb table lists in-frame clones only, not all of them. The sample consists of more than 400,000 clones, around 90% of them appearing once. The specimen sequenced was PBMCs or T cells enriched from blood (not recorded which). The receptors were sampled from a woman younger than 35 who had recovered from COVID-19.

The rearrangement links TRBV28 to TRBJ1-3, with D possibly being TRBD1 (6 bases). V was trimmed by 4 bases and J by 0 bases, leaving 13 bases between them. This CDR3 has 16 amino acids. The germline V gene encodes CDR1 MDHEN and CDR2 SYDVKM. The CDR3 nucleotides read TGTGCCAGCAGTTCCTTCAGGGGTGACTCTGGAAACACCATATATTTT. Translated, it gives CASSSFRGDSGNTIYF.

V and J are TRBV2 and TRBJ1-1; 7 bases are a match to TRBD1. Looked up from germline, CDR1 is SNHLY and CDR2 is FYNNEI. V was pared by 4 bases and J by 1 base, with 6 bases of the junction left unmatched. The CDR3 length is 15 residues. CDR3 in amino acids: CASSALQGGNTEAFF. For the CDR3, the DNA is TGTGCCAGCAGTGCCTTGCAGGGGGGGAACACTGAAGCTTTCTTT.

The CDR3 loop reads CASSLGGRQNNSPLHF. The CDR3 DNA is TGCGCCAGCAGCTTGGGAGGGAGGCAAAATAATTCACCCCTCCACTTT. V usage is TRBV5-1 and J usage is TRBJ1-6; D remains ambiguous. Germline values: CDR1 SGHRS, CDR2 YFSETQ. The CDR3 is 16 amino acids. V lost 0 bases, J lost 5 bases, and 12 bases lay in between.

The chain recombines TRBV5-1 with TRBJ2-3, with D perhaps matching TRBD1 (6 bases). Germline V gene data show CDR1 as SGHRS and CDR2 as YFSETQ. CDR3 length: 15 residues. V lost 1 base to trimming and J lost 4 bases, with 13 bases between them. The CDR3 DNA sequence: TGCGCCAGCAGCTTGTTAGGGGGTGTGGCAGATACGCAGTATTTT. Protein sequence: CASSLLGGVADTQYF.

The chain has TRBV2 and TRBJ2-6; TRBD1 aligns across 7 bases. The CDR3 spans 15 residues. Germline V gene sequence: CDR1 SNHLY, CDR2 FYNNEI. With V trimmed by 6 bases and J by 0 bases, 2 bases remained unmatched. The CDR3 protein is CASRDRTSGANVLTF. The CDR3 DNA follows: TGTGCCAGCAGGGACAGGACCTCTGGGGCCAACGTCCTGACTTTC.

The genes are TRBV29-1 and TRBJ1-1; TRBD1 aligns across 7 bases. The germline V gene has CDR1 SQVTM and CDR2 ANQGSEA. The CDR3 runs 13 residues. V lost 2 bases to trimming and J lost 10 bases; unmatched junction nucleotides: 10. The CDR3 loop is CSVEPIANRGAFF. CDR3 bases: TGCAGCGTTGAACCGATAGCCAACAGGGGAGCTTTCTTT.

The chain couples TRBV5-1 to TRBJ2-1; 11 bases agree with TRBD2. This CDR3 is 15 amino acids long. The V gene's germline CDR1 is SGHRS and CDR2 YFSETQ. The V segment lost 6 bases and the J segment 6 bases; nucleotides outside the gene matches: 8. CDR3 protein: CASTPSGGIINEQFF. Here the CDR3 DNA reads TGCGCCAGCACCCCTAGCGGGGGGATTATCAATGAGCAGTTCTTC.

The rearrangement joins TRBV27 to TRBJ2-3, with D possibly TRBD1 on 5 matching bases. In germline, CDR1 is MNHEY, CDR2 SMNVEV (reference sequence). Trimming took off 0 bases at V and 5 bases at J, with 9 bases between the two ends. This CDR3 contains 14 residues. The CDR3 sequence is CASSLSGVVDTQYF. For the CDR3, the DNA is TGTGCCAGCAGTTTATCAGGGGTGGTAGATACGCAGTATTTT.

The chain joins TRBV6-5 to TRBJ1-1; D gene ambiguous. The ends were cut back, 8 bases at V and 3 bases at J, with 13 bases in the middle. This CDR3 has 13 residues. Germline values: CDR1 MNHEY, CDR2 SVGAGI. The CDR3 here is CASPRGAYTEAFF. CDR3 coding DNA: TGTGCCAGCCCTCGGGGAGCGTACACTGAAGCTTTCTTT.